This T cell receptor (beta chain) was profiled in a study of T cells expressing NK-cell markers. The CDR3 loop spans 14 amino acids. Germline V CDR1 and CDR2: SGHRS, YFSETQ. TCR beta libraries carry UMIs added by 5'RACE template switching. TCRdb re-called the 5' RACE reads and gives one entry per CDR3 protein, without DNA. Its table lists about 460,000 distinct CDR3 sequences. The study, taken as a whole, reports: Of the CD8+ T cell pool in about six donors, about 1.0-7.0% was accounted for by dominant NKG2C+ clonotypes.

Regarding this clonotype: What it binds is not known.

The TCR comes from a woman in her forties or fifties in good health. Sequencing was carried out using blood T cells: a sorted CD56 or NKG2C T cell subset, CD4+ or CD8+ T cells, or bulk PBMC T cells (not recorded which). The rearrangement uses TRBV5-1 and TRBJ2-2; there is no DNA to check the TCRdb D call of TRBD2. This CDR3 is CASSFEGSGGELFF. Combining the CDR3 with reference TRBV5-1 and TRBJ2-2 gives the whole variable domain KAGVTQTPRYLIKTRGQQVTLSCSPISGHRSVSWYQQTPGQGLQFLFEYFSETQRNKGNFPGRFSGRQFSNSRSEMNVSTLELGDSALYLCASSFEGSGGELFFGEGSRLTVL.